Only one count was recorded for the clone carrying this T cell receptor beta chain. The sample belongs to a study of cytomegalovirus exposure and HLA in healthy donors. In the PCR, 60 Vbeta and 13 Jbeta primers were used. Here immunoSEQ multiplex PCR was the method, and the copy in TCRdb shows in-frame clones only, minus some. Here the sample spans some 170,000 clones, about 80% being singletons. Input material: PBMCs. The receptor was isolated from a woman between 50 and 59 years old in good health and CMV-seronegative.

The CDR3 DNA follows: TGCGCCAGCAGCCAAGTAGACAGAGGCTATGGCTACACCTTC. Translating gives CASSQVDRGYGYTF. The chain has TRBV4-3 and TRBJ1-2, with D perhaps matching TRBD1 (5 bases). Per the germline V gene, CDR1 is LGHNA and CDR2 is YSLEER. The germline V and J ends were trimmed by 1 base and 4 bases, with 10 bases remaining between them. CDR3 length: 14 residues.